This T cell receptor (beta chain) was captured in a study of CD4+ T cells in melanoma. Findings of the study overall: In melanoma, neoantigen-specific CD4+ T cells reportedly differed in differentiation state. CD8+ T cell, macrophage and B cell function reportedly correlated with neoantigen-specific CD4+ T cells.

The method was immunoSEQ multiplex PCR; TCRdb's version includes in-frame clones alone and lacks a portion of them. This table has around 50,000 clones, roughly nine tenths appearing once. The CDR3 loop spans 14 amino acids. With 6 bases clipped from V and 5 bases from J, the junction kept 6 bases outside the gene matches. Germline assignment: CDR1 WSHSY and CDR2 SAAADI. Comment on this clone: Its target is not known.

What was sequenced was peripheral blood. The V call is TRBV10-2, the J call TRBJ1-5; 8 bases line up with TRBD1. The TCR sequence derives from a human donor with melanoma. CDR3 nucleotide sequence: TGCGCCAGCAGGAGGCAGGGGGCGGATCAGCCCCAGCATTTT. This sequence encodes CASRRQGADQPQHF.